The rows below give T cell receptor beta chains drawn from one sample of a study of Ad26.COV2.S vaccination and SARS-CoV-2 variants. Generated by immunoSEQ multiplex PCR, the TCRdb table keeps only in-frame clones and is missing some. Of fewer than 500,000 clones listed, 89% are singletons. The sample was peripheral blood, taken in a trial of Ad26.COV2.S vaccine versus placebo. All receptors derive from a person aged 18-65 years who received the Ad26.COV2.S COVID-19 vaccine or a placebo. Both conserved end residues are part of each CDR3. D genes are given only for firm matches. Size values are once, few and many counts, or a class for expanded clones, and some rows have none.

D,J,V,size,CDR3,DNA
TRBD1,TRBJ2-2,TRBV13,many,CASSPRTGAMSANTGELFF,TGTGCCAGCAGCCCGCGGACAGGGGCGATGTCGGCGAACACCGGGGAGCTGTTTTTT
NA,TRBJ2-3,TRBV5-6,NA,CASSLTITDTQYF,TGTGCCAGCAGCTTGACCATCACAGATACGCAGTATTTT
NA,TRBJ1-6,TRBV23-1,NA,CASSQSGDYLSSYNSPLHF,TGCGCCAGCAGTCAATCAGGGGACTACTTGAGCTCCTATAATTCACCCCTCCACTTT
TRBD1,TRBJ1-5,TRBV13,NA,CASSPQGGPQHF,TGTGCCAGCAGCCCCCAGGGGGGGCCCCAGCATTTT
TRBD1,TRBJ2-1,TRBV30,NA,CGLWGTVGLNEQFF,TGTGGACTGTGGGGGACAGTCGGTTTAAATGAGCAGTTCTTC
TRBD2,TRBJ2-5,TRBV25-1,once,CASSEFWAGEGETQYF,TGTGCCAGCAGTGAATTCTGGGCGGGAGAAGGGGAGACCCAGTACTTC
NA,TRBJ1-5,TRBV6-1,NA,CASSEPRVQPQHF,TGTGCCAGCAGTGAACCTAGGGTTCAGCCCCAGCATTTT
NA,TRBJ1-1,TRBV4-2,NA,CASSQVGARNTEAFF,TGTGCCAGCAGCCAAGTAGGGGCTCGGAACACTGAAGCTTTCTTT
NA,TRBJ2-5,TRBV5-1,NA,CASSLSGPVSETQYF,TGCGCCAGCAGCTTGTCGGGACCTGTTAGCGAGACCCAGTACTTC
NA,TRBJ2-7,TRBV5-6,few,CASSHVFPYEQYF,TGTGCCAGCAGCCACGTCTTCCCCTACGAGCAGTACTTC
NA,TRBJ1-2,TRBV3-1/TRBV3-2,few,CASSQEDYYGYTF,TGTGCCAGCAGCCAAGAGGACTACTATGGCTACACCTTC
NA,TRBJ1-6,TRBV21-1,few,CASSRKGTYNSPLHF,TGTGCCAGCAGCAGGAAGGGGACCTATAATTCACCCCTCCACTTT
NA,TRBJ1-5,TRBV27,NA,CASSPQNRGDNQPQHF,TGTGCCAGCAGTCCCCAGAACAGAGGAGACAATCAGCCCCAGCATTTT
NA,TRBJ1-2,TRBV11-2,NA,CASTKKGGQEAYGYTF,TGTGCCAGCACCAAAAAAGGAGGCCAGGAGGCCTATGGCTACACCTTC
TRBD1,TRBJ1-4,TRBV11-3,NA,CASSFSTGGSTNEKLFF,TGTGCCAGCAGCTTCTCGACAGGGGGGTCAACTAATGAAAAACTGTTTTTT
TRBD2,TRBJ2-3,TRBV3-1/TRBV3-2,NA,CASSQGTSGNTQYF,TGTGCCAGCAGCCAAGGGACTAGCGGGAATACGCAGTATTTT
TRBD1,TRBJ1-6,TRBV4-2,NA,CASSQGETGWTPLHF,TGTGCCAGCAGCCAAGGCGAGACAGGGTGGACACCCCTCCACTTT
NA,TRBJ2-7,TRBV18,NA,CASSPRAGNLGSYEQYF,TGTGCCAGCTCACCACGGGCGGGGAACCTTGGGTCCTACGAGCAGTACTTC
TRBD2,TRBJ2-3,TRBV5-4,NA,CASSLWLAGVSTDTQYF,TGTGCCAGCAGTCTCTGGCTGGCGGGGGTTAGCACAGATACGCAGTATTTT
NA,TRBJ2-2,TRBV5-1,NA,CASSLVGNTGELFF,TGCGCCAGCAGCTTGGTTGGGAACACCGGGGAGCTGTTTTTT
NA,TRBJ2-7,TRBV28,once,CASSFSGSSYEQYF,TGTGCCAGCAGTTTTTCAGGGAGCTCCTACGAGCAGTACTTC
NA,TRBJ1-2,TRBV6-5,NA,CASRTGGREHYGYTF,TGTGCCAGCAGAACGGGGGGCAGGGAACACTATGGCTACACCTTC
NA,TRBJ2-5,TRBV12-3/TRBV12-4,NA,CASSLRGRETQYF,TGTGCCAGCAGTTTAAGGGGCCGGGAGACCCAGTACTTC
NA,TRBJ2-1,TRBV24-1,NA,CATSDLSTVSYNEQFF,TGTGCCACCAGTGATTTATCAACAGTTTCCTACAATGAGCAGTTCTTC
TRBD2,TRBJ2-7,TRBV6-2/TRBV6-3,NA,CASSSYIAGNTYEQYF,TGTGCCAGCAGTTCCTACATAGCGGGGAATACCTACGAGCAGTACTTC
NA,TRBJ2-1,TRBV7-8,NA,CASSLVGADYNEQFF,TGTGCCAGCAGCTTAGTGGGTGCGGACTACAATGAGCAGTTCTTC
TRBD1,TRBJ1-5,TRBV6-5,once,CASSPDRPWGQPQHF,TGTGCCAGCAGTCCGGACAGGCCCTGGGGTCAGCCCCAGCATTTT
TRBD1,TRBJ1-6,TRBV5-1,NA,CASSLGQGRPPLHF,TGCGCCAGCAGCCTTGGACAGGGACGTCCACCCCTCCACTTT
TRBD1,TRBJ1-4,TRBV7-9,NA,CASSLTGATNEKLFF,TGTGCCAGCAGCTTAACAGGGGCAACTAATGAAAAACTGTTTTTT
TRBD1,TRBJ1-5,TRBV7-2,NA,CASSPGQGSGQPQHF,TGTGCCAGCAGCCCCGGACAGGGGTCGGGGCAGCCCCAGCATTTT
TRBD2,TRBJ2-1,TRBV18,NA,CASSPLRTSGSYNEQFF,TGTGCCAGCTCACCACTCCGGACTAGCGGGAGCTACAATGAGCAGTTCTTC
NA,TRBJ2-1,TRBV7-2,NA,CASSLRPGVDEQFF,TGTGCCAGCAGCTTACGCCCGGGGGTTGATGAGCAGTTCTTC
TRBD1,TRBJ2-2,TRBV9,NA,CASSVGTGGRINTGELFF,TGTGCCAGCAGCGTAGGGACAGGGGGAAGAATAAACACCGGGGAGCTGTTTTTT
NA,TRBJ1-2,TRBV21-1,NA,CASSKVRQDSTPYGYTF,TGTGCCAGCAGCAAAGTCCGGCAGGACAGCACCCCTTATGGCTACACCTTC
TRBD1,TRBJ1-4,TRBV5-5,NA,CASSYSRGLGEKLFF,TGTGCCAGCAGCTACTCCAGGGGGCTGGGTGAAAAACTGTTTTTT
NA,TRBJ2-7,TRBV5-4,NA,CASSLGRTSYEQYF,TGTGCCAGCAGCTTGGGACGGACGTCCTACGAGCAGTACTTC
TRBD2,TRBJ2-3,TRBV11-2,NA,CASSSPAGGRTDTQYF,TGTGCCAGCAGCTCCCCAGCGGGGGGGCGAACAGATACGCAGTATTTT
NA,TRBJ1-1,TRBV6-5,NA,CASSLLDPDQAFF,TGTGCCAGCAGCCTTTTGGATCCGGACCAAGCTTTCTTT
TRBD1,TRBJ1-2,TRBV15,NA,CATSRGTGRNYGYTF,TGTGCCACCAGCAGAGGGACAGGGAGGAACTATGGCTACACCTTC
TRBD1,TRBJ1-4,TRBV5-6,NA,CASSLTGGNEKLFF,TGTGCCAGCAGCCTCACAGGGGGCAATGAAAAACTGTTTTTT
NA,TRBJ1-2,TRBV19,NA,CASSINRAYGYTF,TGTGCCAGTAGTATAAACAGGGCCTATGGCTACACCTTC
TRBD1,TRBJ2-1,TRBV7-2,NA,CASSSGQGLEQFF,TGTGCCAGCAGCTCTGGACAGGGTTTAGAGCAGTTCTTC
NA,TRBJ1-2,TRBV6-2/TRBV6-3,NA,CASSYTQGTNYGYTF,TGTGCCAGCAGTTACACTCAGGGGACTAACTATGGCTACACCTTC
TRBD1,TRBJ2-2,TRBV7-2,NA,CASSPLGTGLNTGELFF,TGTGCCAGCAGCCCCCTCGGGACAGGGCTTAACACCGGGGAGCTGTTTTTT
NA,TRBJ1-2,TRBV5-6,NA,CASHQLMRQDLNYGYTF,TGTGCCAGCCACCAACTAATGAGACAGGACCTTAACTATGGCTACACCTTC
NA,TRBJ1-2,TRBV4-3,NA,CASSPTQGRRNYGYTF,TGCGCCAGCAGCCCGACACAGGGCCGGAGGAACTATGGCTACACCTTC
TRBD1,TRBJ1-2,TRBV24-1,NA,CATSDTDRGTYGYTF,TGTGCCACCAGTGATACGGACAGGGGGACTTATGGCTACACCTTC
NA,TRBJ1-4,TRBV5-1,NA,CASSLGRGREKLFF,TGCGCCAGCAGCTTGGGGCGAGGGCGCGAAAAACTGTTTTTT
TRBD1,TRBJ1-2,TRBV9,few,CASDQGADNYGYTF,TGTGCCAGTGACCAGGGGGCTGATAACTATGGCTACACCTTC
TRBD1,TRBJ1-2,TRBV18,NA,CASSPITGQMYGYTF,TGTGCCAGCTCACCAATAACGGGACAGATGTATGGCTACACCTTC
NA,TRBJ2-3,TRBV5-6,NA,CASSAGTSTDTQYF,TGTGCCAGCAGCGCCGGGACTAGCACAGATACGCAGTATTTT
NA,TRBJ1-3,TRBV6-5,NA,CASSKLSSGNTIYF,TGTGCCAGCAGTAAGCTTTCCTCTGGAAACACCATATATTTT
NA,TRBJ2-1,TRBV9,NA,CASSVGLRAGPYNEQFF,TGTGCCAGCAGCGTAGGTCTCCGTGCGGGGCCCTACAATGAGCAGTTCTTC
NA,TRBJ1-2,TRBV7-2,once,CASSLVTLQYGYTF,TGTGCCAGCAGCTTAGTGACCTTACAGTATGGCTACACCTTC
TRBD2,TRBJ2-3,TRBV4-3,NA,CASSQDTSGATDTQYF,TGCGCCAGCAGCCAAGATACTAGCGGGGCCACAGATACGCAGTATTTT
TRBD2,TRBJ2-1,TRBV6-4,NA,CASSPGTSGSHEQFF,TGTGCCAGCAGTCCCGGGACTAGCGGGAGCCATGAGCAGTTCTTC
NA,TRBJ1-2,TRBV7-3,NA,CASSDDGTLAEGYTF,TGTGCCAGCAGCGACGATGGGACGCTAGCCGAAGGCTACACCTTC